This entry lists 8 T cell receptor beta chains sequenced from one sample in a study of shared clonotypes between healthy human individuals. Measured with immunoSEQ multiplex PCR; TCRdb has only the in-frame clones, and not every one. There are about 1.5 million clones in the sample; nearly 99% occur only once, and roughly 0.42% lies in the top ten. Source material: naive CD4+ T cells sorted from blood. Indicated subset: CD45RA+ positively selected. Source of these receptors: a man between 25 and 39 years old in good health.

This clone has just one count. The chain links TRBV6-5 to TRBJ2-2; no firm D call. Trimming took 5 bases from V and 0 from J, leaving 10 bases between them. This CDR3 spans 15 amino acids. Germline-derived CDR1 and CDR2 are MNHEY and SVGAGI. For the CDR3, the DNA is TGTGCCAGCAGTAAACAGCCAACGAACACCGGGGAGCTGTTTTTT. This gives the protein CASSKQPTNTGELFF.

V and J are TRBV9 and TRBJ2-1; D gene unclear. V was clipped by 4 bases and J by 4 bases, with 15 bases between them. CDR3 size: 15 residues. The germline CDR1 and CDR2 sequences are SGDLS and YYNGEE. The CDR3: CASSPRTQTYNEQFF. CDR3 coding DNA: TGTGCCAGCAGCCCCCGCACCCAAACTTACAATGAGCAGTTCTTC.

The CDR3: CASSFLPGAYNEQFF. The CDR3, as DNA: TGCGCCAGCAGCTTCCTGCCGGGAGCTTACAATGAGCAGTTCTTC. This chain joins TRBV5-1 and TRBJ2-1; maybe TRBD2 (6 bases). The CDR3 is 15 amino acids. Germline V gives CDR1 SGHRS, CDR2 YFSETQ. V lost 2 bases and J lost 4, with 13 bases in between. Full variable domain (outside the CDR3, taken from reference TRBV5-1 and TRBJ2-1): KAGVTQTPRYLIKTRGQQVTLSCSPISGHRSVSWYQQTPGQGLQFLFEYFSETQRNKGNFPGRFSGRQFSNSRSEMNVSTLELGDSALYLCASSFLPGAYNEQFFGPGTRLTVL.

This chain connects TRBV9 to TRBJ2-1; D might be TRBD2 (6 bases). The CDR3 is 15 amino acids. Germline CDR1 and CDR2: SGDLS and YYNGEE. V dropped 4 bases and J dropped 6 bases, with 17 bases sitting between them. The CDR3 nucleotides are TGTGCCAGCAGCACCCAAGCGGGTCGACCCAATGAGCAGTTCTTC. Residues: CASSTQAGRPNEQFF.

The J gene is TRBJ2-7, the V gene TRBV2; 7 bases align to TRBD1. V trimming: 3 bases; J trimming: 5 bases; junction bases outside the gene matches: 10. The CDR3 extends over 15 amino acids. Germline lookup yields CDR1 SNHLY and CDR2 FYNNEI. CDR3 sequence reads: CASSENGRGIHEQYF. For the CDR3, the DNA is TGTGCCAGCAGTGAGAACGGCAGGGGGATCCACGAGCAGTACTTC.

The chain recombines TRBV5-6 with TRBJ2-1; D is uncertain. This CDR3 spans 14 amino acids. In germline, CDR1 is SGHDT, CDR2 YYEEEE. The V and J ends lost 1 base and 6 bases respectively, with 11 bases between them. CDR3: CASSLFPGSNEQFF. DNA for the CDR3: TGTGCCAGCAGCTTGTTTCCGGGTTCCAATGAGCAGTTCTTC.

The V and J genes are TRBV6-1 and TRBJ2-3, with 12 bases matching TRBD2. The CDR3 runs 15 residues. Per the germline V gene, CDR1 is MNHNS and CDR2 is SASEGT. V shed 3 bases, J shed 5 bases, and the junction held 3 bases outside the gene matches. This chain's CDR3 is CASSESTSGRDTQYF. As DNA, the CDR3 is TGTGCCAGCAGTGAGTCGACTAGCGGGAGAGATACGCAGTATTTT.

The J gene is TRBJ2-1, the V gene TRBV5-1, with D perhaps TRBD1 (5 bases). CDR3 length: 14 residues. Germline lookup yields CDR1 SGHRS and CDR2 YFSETQ. Trimming took off 4 bases at V and 8 bases at J, with 16 bases between the two ends. DNA of the CDR3: TGCGCCAGCAGCCTCGTCACAGGTCGGGATGAGCAGTTCTTC. Protein product: CASSLVTGRDEQFF.